This T cell receptor (beta chain) was recovered during a study of blood T cell repertoires in COVID-19 (dated by TCRdb to about 2020). Regarding the research as a whole: Samples from collaborators originated in the United States, Italy and Spain and spanned both the acute and convalescent phases of COVID-19. The samples were drawn from the first 160 participants of the ongoing ImmuneRACE study and from 950 to 1,500 subjects provided by 6 global collaborators. Sample metadata almost always included a de-identified subject ID, COVID-19 status, age in years and sex. The repertoires were made available in a free public database intended to serve as a resource for research on the immune response to SARS-CoV-2. The dataset comprised deeply sampled blood TCRbeta repertoires from subjects exposed to, actively infected with, or recovered from COVID-19. The prospective study material was composed of cDNA or gDNA derived from T cells, B-cell-depleted T cells, or PBMCs. HLA class I and class II types, where available, came from metadata supplied by the sample provider rather than from assay-based typing. Overall results and qualifications from the work: The quantity of clinical and demographic metadata differed by source and by participant and was supplied without curation.

As encoded in the germline V gene, CDR1 is LGHNT while CDR2 is FRNRAP. From cysteine to phenylalanine, the CDR3 is 17 amino acids long. Only the CDR3 DNA is retained, 51 bases long and in frame from the first base. Trimmed from V: 4 bases; trimmed from J: 5 bases; junction bases lacking a gene match: 9. Each collaborating institution followed its own protocols to collect whole blood in K2EDTA tubes. For TCRbeta analysis, collaborators shipped samples in one of three forms: frozen whole blood, isolated PBMCs, or DNA extracted from either of those sample types. TCRbeta CDR3 regions were amplified from genomic DNA by means of the immunoSEQ Assay, a bias-controlled multiplex PCR. The published analysis was carried out like this. The number of nucleated cells in each sample was estimated from the amplification of reference gene primers within the assay. To quantify the absolute abundance of each unique TCRbeta CDR3 rearrangement, sequence reads were collapsed and filtered. Productive Simpson clonality was computed per sample as the square root of Simpson's diversity index over productive rearrangements. TCRdb stores this immuneACCESS table with in-frame sequences only. Part of the clones is absent; in the studies checked, under half of the shortfall reflects unresolved V genes, and no reason is known for the rest. V and J calls and clone size are as listed in that table; D and trimming were resolved from the DNA. The sample table lists fewer than 65,000 clones, nearly 80% of them with a count of one. The top ten clones comprise roughly 25% of the sample.

A remark on this clone: What antigen it recognizes has not been identified. Base-call qualities are not available, and no considerably larger clone is one nucleotide away.

Input material: peripheral blood. The sequence derives from a human donor in a cohort sampled during active COVID-19. The receptor chain draws on TRBV12-5 and TRBJ2-5, and 14 junction bases match TRBD2. The CDR3: CASGSGGLAGGRETQYF. At the DNA level, the sequence is TGTGCTAGTGGTTCCGGAGGACTAGCGGGGGGAAGGGAGACCCAGTACTTC.